The clone carrying this T cell receptor beta chain was counted only a few times. This CDR3 contains 13 residues. The germline CDR1 and CDR2 sequences are SQVTM and ANQGSEA. The ends were cut back, 6 bases at V and 2 bases at J, with 12 bases in the middle. The data are from a study of beta chain features in type 1 diabetes. TCRB transcripts that were expressed got sequenced, as all of the isolated RNA had been reverse transcribed. TCRdb's copy holds only in-frame clones and misses some; the assay was immunoSEQ multiplex PCR. The data hold under 450,000 clones, with more than 12% observed a single time.

The chain links TRBV29-1 to TRBJ2-3; maybe TRBD1 (5 bases). Sequences were obtained from naive CD4+ T cells from blood. The clonotype originates from a woman under 30 in good health. The CDR3 here is CSVKQVITDTQYF. For the CDR3, the DNA is TGCAGCGTAAAACAGGTCATCACAGATACGCAGTATTTT.